These 2 T cell receptor beta chains originate from one sample sequenced in a study of cytomegalovirus exposure and HLA in healthy donors. PCR employed 60 Vbeta and 13 Jbeta primers. Some clones are missing from TCRdb's copy, which holds only in-frame ones; the method was immunoSEQ multiplex PCR. The table lists about 60,000 clones, approximately 80% of them singletons. Sequenced material: PBMCs. The receptors stem from a male donor in good health and CMV-seronegative.

This clone was recorded once. The chain links TRBV5-8 to TRBJ1-6; 8 positions match TRBD1. The CDR3 extends over 14 amino acids. Germline CDR1 is SGHTS and CDR2 is YDEGEE. The V gene end was trimmed by 4 bases and the J gene end by 9 bases; junction bases not matched to a gene: 6. CDR3 amino acids: CASSPQGASSPLHF. CDR3 sequence (DNA): TGTGCCAGCAGCCCCCAGGGGGCTAGTTCACCCCTCCACTTT.

The chain has TRBV5-1 and TRBJ1-1; 9 bases are a match to TRBD1. This CDR3 has 14 amino acids. Germline CDR1 SGHRS, CDR2 YFSETQ. The trim removed 5 bases at V and 1 base at J, leaving 3 bases unmatched. CDR3 nucleotide sequence: TGCGCCAGCAGGCTGACAGGGGGGAACACTGAAGCTTTCTTT. This translates into CASRLTGGNTEAFF. The entire variable domain, with the rest obtained from reference TRBV5-1 and TRBJ1-1, is as follows: KAGVTQTPRYLIKTRGQQVTLSCSPISGHRSVSWYQQTPGQGLQFLFEYFSETQRNKGNFPGRFSGRQFSNSRSEMNVSTLELGDSALYLCASRLTGGNTEAFFGQGTRLTVV.